This T cell receptor (beta chain) was recorded in a study of T cell changes during pregnancy in multiple sclerosis. A single count supports this clone. Trimming left V 7 bases short and J 6 bases short, with 16 bases between. Germline V CDR1 and CDR2: MNHNY, SVGAGI (reference sequence). The CDR3 has 14 residues. Measured with immunoSEQ multiplex PCR; TCRdb has only the in-frame clones, and not every one. The data show around 34,000 clones, about nine tenths seen once. V and J are TRBV6-6 and TRBJ2-1, with D possibly TRBD2 on 5 matching bases. The TCR sequence derives from a female donor with multiple sclerosis, enrolled in a pregnancy study. The sample consisted of CD8+ T cells from peripheral blood mononuclear cells, taken before pregnancy. The DNA of the CDR3 is TGTGCCAGCACCCGAGGTTCGGGGAGCAATGAGCAGTTCTTC. It specifies CASTRGSGSNEQFF.